This TCR beta chain was recovered during a study of blood T cell repertoires in COVID-19. Study-level information: The origin of the acute and convalescent COVID-19 samples was the United States, Italy and Spain.

Clones were sequenced by immunoSEQ multiplex PCR, and TCRdb holds only the in-frame ones, with some missing. The data contain about 76,000 clones, roughly 80% of them seen just once; the ten biggest clones take up roughly 27%. The TCR comes from a human donor in a cohort sampled during active COVID-19. Sequencing was done on a sample of peripheral blood.

The CDR3, as DNA: TGCGCCAGCAGCTTGGCACCCAGGAACACTGAAGCTTTCTTT. Its translation: CASSLAPRNTEAFF. The chain recombines TRBV5-1 with TRBJ1-1; D unresolved. V was clipped by 0 bases and J by 1 base, with 7 bases between them. From germline, CDR1 is SGHRS and CDR2 YFSETQ. The CDR3 extends over 14 amino acids. Using reference TRBV5-1 and TRBJ1-1 for the parts outside the CDR3, the full variable domain is KAGVTQTPRYLIKTRGQQVTLSCSPISGHRSVSWYQQTPGQGLQFLFEYFSETQRNKGNFPGRFSGRQFSNSRSEMNVSTLELGDSALYLCASSLAPRNTEAFFGQGTRLTVV.